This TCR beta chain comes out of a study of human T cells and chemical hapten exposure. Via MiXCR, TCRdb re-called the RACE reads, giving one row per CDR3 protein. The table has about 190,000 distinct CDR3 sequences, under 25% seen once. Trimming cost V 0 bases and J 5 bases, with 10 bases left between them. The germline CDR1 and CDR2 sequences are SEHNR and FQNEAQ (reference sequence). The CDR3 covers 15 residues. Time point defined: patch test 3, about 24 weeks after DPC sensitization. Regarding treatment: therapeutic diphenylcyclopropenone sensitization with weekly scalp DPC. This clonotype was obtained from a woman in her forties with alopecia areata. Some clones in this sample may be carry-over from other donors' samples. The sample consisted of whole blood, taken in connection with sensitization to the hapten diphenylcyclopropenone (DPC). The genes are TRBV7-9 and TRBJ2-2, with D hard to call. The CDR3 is CASSLARVETGELFF. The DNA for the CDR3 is TGTGCCAGCAGCTTAGCTCGGGTTGAGACCGGGGAGCTGTTTTTT.